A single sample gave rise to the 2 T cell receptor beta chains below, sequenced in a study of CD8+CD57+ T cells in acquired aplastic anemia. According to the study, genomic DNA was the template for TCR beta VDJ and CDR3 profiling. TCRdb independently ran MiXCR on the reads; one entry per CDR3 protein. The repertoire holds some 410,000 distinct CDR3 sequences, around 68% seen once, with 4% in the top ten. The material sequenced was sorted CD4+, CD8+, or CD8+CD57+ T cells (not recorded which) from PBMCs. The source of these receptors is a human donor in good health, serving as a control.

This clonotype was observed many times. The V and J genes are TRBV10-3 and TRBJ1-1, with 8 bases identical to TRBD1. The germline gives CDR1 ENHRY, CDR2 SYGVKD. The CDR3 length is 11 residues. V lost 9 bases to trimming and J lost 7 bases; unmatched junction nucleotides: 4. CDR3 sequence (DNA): TGTGCCATTGGACAGGGCCTTGAAGCTTTCTTT. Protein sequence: CAIGQGLEAFF.

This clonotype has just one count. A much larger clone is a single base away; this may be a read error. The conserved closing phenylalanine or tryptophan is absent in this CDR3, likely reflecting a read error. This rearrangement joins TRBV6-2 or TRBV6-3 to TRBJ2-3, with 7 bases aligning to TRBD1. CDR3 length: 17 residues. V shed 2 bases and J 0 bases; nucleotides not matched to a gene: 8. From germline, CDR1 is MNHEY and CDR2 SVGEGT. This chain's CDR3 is CASSYIGTVPSTDTQYL. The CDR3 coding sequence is TGTGCCAGCAGTTACATTGGGACAGTTCCTAGCACAGATACGCAGTATCTT.